The 5 T cell receptor beta chains in this list originate from one sample, sequenced in a study of monozygotic twins with inflammatory bowel disease. Following a re-call of the 5' RACE reads, TCRdb has one entry per CDR3 protein and lacks DNA. The sample totals just under 45,000 distinct CDR3 sequences. The sequencing input was blood. The receptors stem from a human donor with ulcerative colitis or Crohn's disease, or a healthy co-twin of an affected twin (not recorded which).

This chain connects TRBV27 to TRBJ1-2; TCRdb outputs TRBD1, but without DNA this stays unchecked. CDR3 length equals 11 residues. Per the germline V gene, CDR1 is MNHEY and CDR2 is SMNVEV (reference sequence). CDR3 region: CASGTGSGYTF.

V is TRBV28 and J is TRBJ2-1. This CDR3 comprises 12 residues. From germline, CDR1 is MDHEN and CDR2 SYDVKM. The CDR3 is CASHSTYNEQFF.

The rearrangement uses TRBV7-2 and TRBJ2-7; TCRdb designates TRBD1, a call that cannot be tested without DNA. CDR1 is SGHTA, CDR2 FQGNSA, per germline. CDR3 size: 12 residues. This CDR3 reads CASSQGQIEQYF.

The V call is TRBV5-1, the J call TRBJ1-3; TCRdb designates TRBD1, a call that cannot be tested without DNA. The CDR3 totals 16 residues. Germline V CDR1 and CDR2: SGHRS, YFSETQ. The CDR3 reads CASSPPGSSSGNTIYF.

The chain carries TRBV6-6 and TRBJ1-4. Per the germline V gene, CDR1 is MNHNY and CDR2 is SVGAGI (reference sequence). The CDR3 has 14 residues. The CDR3 sequence: CASGSRGGNEKLFF.